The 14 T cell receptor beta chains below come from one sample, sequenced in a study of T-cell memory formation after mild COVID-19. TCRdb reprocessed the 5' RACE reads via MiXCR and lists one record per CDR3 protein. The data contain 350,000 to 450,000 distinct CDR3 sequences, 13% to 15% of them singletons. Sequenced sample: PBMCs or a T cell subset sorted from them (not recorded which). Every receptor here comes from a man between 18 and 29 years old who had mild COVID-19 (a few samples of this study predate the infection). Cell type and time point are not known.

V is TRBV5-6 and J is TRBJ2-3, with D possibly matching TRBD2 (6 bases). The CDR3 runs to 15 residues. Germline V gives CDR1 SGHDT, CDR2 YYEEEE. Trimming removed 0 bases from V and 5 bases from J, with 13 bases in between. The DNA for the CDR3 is TGTGCCAGCAGCTTGGGTTTGGGACTGCAAGATACGCAGTATTTT. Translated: CASSLGLGLQDTQYF.

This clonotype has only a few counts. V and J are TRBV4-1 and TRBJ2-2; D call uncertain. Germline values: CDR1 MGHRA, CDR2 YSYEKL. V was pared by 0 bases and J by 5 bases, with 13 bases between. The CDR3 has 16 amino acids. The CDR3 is CASSQDRLGFTGELFF. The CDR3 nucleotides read TGCGCCAGCAGCCAAGATCGTTTAGGCTTTACCGGGGAGCTGTTTTTT.

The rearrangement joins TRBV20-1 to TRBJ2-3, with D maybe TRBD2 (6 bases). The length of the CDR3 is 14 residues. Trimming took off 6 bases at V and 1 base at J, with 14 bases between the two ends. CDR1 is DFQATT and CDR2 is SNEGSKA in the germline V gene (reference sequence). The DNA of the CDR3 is TGCAGTGCGCTTCTAGGGGAGGGCACAGATACGCAGTATTTT. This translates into CSALLGEGTDTQYF.

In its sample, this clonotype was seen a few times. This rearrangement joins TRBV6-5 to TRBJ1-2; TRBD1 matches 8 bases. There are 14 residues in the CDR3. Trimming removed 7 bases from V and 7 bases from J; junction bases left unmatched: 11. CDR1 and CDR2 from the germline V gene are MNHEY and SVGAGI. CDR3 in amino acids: CASTQSLTGGGYTF. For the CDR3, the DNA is TGTGCCAGCACCCAATCCCTCACAGGGGGTGGCTACACCTTC.

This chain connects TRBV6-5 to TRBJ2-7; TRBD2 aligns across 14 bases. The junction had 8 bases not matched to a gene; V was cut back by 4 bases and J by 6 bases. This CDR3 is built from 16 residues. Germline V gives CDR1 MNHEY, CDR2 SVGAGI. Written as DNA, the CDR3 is TGTGCCAGCAGTTTGACTAGCGGGAGGGCCTCCGTCGAGCAGTACTTC. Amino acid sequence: CASSLTSGRASVEQYF.

This CDR3 reads CASSILQGRQPQHF. The CDR3 DNA sequence: TGTGCCAGCAGCATTCTACAGGGACGACAGCCCCAGCATTTT. This chain connects TRBV12-3 or TRBV12-4 to TRBJ1-5, with D tentatively TRBD1 (6 bases). CDR3 length equals 14 residues. Between the trimmed V and J ends, which lost 6 bases and 7 bases, there was a span of 16 bases.

The chain's CDR3 is CASSQSGQGYGYTF. CDR3 in DNA: TGTGCCAGCAGCCAATCGGGACAGGGATATGGCTACACCTTC. This sequence joins TRBV7-2 and TRBJ1-2, with 9 bases fitting TRBD1. The CDR3 consists of 14 residues. J gave up 5 bases and V 5 bases, and 6 bases lay outside the gene matches. The germline gives CDR1 SGHTA, CDR2 FQGNSA.

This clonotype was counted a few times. DNA for the CDR3: TGTGCCAGCAGCCAAGATGTGATCAGATTGAACACTGAAGCTTTCTTT. Translated: CASSQDVIRLNTEAFF. The rearrangement joins TRBV4-2 to TRBJ1-1, with D hard to call. The germline V gene encodes CDR1 LGHNA and CDR2 YNFKEQ. The CDR3 spans 16 residues. V was shortened by 0 bases and J by 0 bases, with 11 bases between the two germline ends.

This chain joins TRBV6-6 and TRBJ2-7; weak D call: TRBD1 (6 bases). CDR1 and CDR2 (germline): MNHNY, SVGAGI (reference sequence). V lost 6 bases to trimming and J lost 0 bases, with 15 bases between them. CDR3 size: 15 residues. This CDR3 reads CASSWRTASSYEQYF. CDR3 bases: TGTGCCAGCAGCTGGAGGACAGCGAGCTCCTACGAGCAGTACTTC.

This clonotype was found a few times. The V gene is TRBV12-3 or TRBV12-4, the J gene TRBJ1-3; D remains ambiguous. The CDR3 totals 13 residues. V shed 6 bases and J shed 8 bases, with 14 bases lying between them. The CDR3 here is CASSHSTGDTIYF. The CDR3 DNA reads TGTGCCAGCAGCCATTCTACGGGTGACACCATATATTTT.

CDR3 region: CASSLSSGGPDTQYF. DNA of the CDR3: TGCGCCAGCAGCTTGTCTAGCGGGGGGCCAGATACGCAGTATTTT. The chain carries TRBV5-1 and TRBJ2-3; 11 bases fit TRBD2. Germline V gene sequence: CDR1 SGHRS, CDR2 YFSETQ. There are 15 residues in the CDR3. J lost 4 bases, V lost 1 base, and 2 bases had no gene match.

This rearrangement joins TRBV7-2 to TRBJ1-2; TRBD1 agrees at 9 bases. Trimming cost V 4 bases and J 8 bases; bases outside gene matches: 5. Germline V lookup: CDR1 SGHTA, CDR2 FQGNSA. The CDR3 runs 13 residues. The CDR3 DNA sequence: TGTGCCAGCAGCTACAGGGGGCCGGGGGGCTACACCTTC. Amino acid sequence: CASSYRGPGGYTF.

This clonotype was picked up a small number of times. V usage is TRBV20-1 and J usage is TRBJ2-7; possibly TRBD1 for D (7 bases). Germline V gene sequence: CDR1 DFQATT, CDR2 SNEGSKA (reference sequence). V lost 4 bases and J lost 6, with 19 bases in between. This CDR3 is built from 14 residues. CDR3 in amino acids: CSANLPRGTGEQYF. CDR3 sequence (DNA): TGCAGTGCTAATCTTCCCAGGGGGACTGGCGAGCAGTACTTC.

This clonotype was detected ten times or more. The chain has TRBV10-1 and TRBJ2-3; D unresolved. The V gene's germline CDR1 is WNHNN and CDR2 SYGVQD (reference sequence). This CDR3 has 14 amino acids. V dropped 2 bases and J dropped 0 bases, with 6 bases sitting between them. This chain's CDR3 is CASSEARSTDTQYF. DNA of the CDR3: TGCGCCAGCAGTGAGGCGAGAAGCACAGATACGCAGTATTTT.